These T cell receptor beta chains were read from a single sample in a study of T cells in Graves' hyperthyroidism and ophthalmopathy. TCRdb used MiXCR to reprocess the multiplex PCR reads, holding one entry per CDR3 protein. Seen here are about 360,000 distinct CDR3 sequences, approximately 19% observed once, and the top ten hold about 4%. Source material: blood. Every receptor here comes from a woman aged 18-29 years with Graves' hyperthyroidism. The CDR3 runs from the conserved cysteine through the conserved F or W. A D gene is named only where the DNA matches it firmly. Size values are once, few and many counts, or a class for expanded clones, and some rows have none.

cdr3_length d_call clone_size j_call v_call cdr3_nt cdr3_aa
15 NA many TRBJ2-3 TRBV5-1 TGCGCCAGCAGCTTGGGGGTTAGGGTGACAGATACGCAGTATTTT CASSLGVRVTDTQYF
18 NA many TRBJ1-1 TRBV13 TGTGCCAGCAGCAGAAACAGCTTCCTAATATCAATGAACACTGAAGCTTTCTTT CASSRNSFLISMNTEAFF
14 TRBD1 many TRBJ1-1 TRBV19 TGTGCCAGTCAATTAACAGGGGGCGGCACTGAAGCTTTCTTT CASQLTGGGTEAFF
14 NA many TRBJ2-7 TRBV12-3/TRBV12-4 TGTGCCAGCAGTTTATTACGCAGCTCCTACGAGCAGTACTTC CASSLLRSSYEQYF
18 NA many TRBJ1-6 TRBV19 TGTGCCAGTAGCGAATCCGGGTCCTGGAGCTCCTATAATTCACCCCTCCACTTT CASSESGSWSSYNSPLHF
14 TRBD1 many TRBJ2-2 TRBV6-2/TRBV6-3 TGTGCCAGCAGTCGGGACAGGGCTACCGGGGAGCTGTTTTTT CASSRDRATGELFF
13 NA many TRBJ1-1 TRBV7-8 TGTGCCAGCAGTGGCGGGGTGGGCACTGAAGCTTTCTTT CASSGGVGTEAFF
13 NA many TRBJ2-7 TRBV12-3/TRBV12-4 TGTGCCAGCAGTTTAGTTCCCCTCTGCGAGCAGTACTTC CASSLVPLCEQYF
18 TRBD1 many TRBJ2-7 TRBV20-1 TGCAGTGCTAGAGATACAGGGGGCACATCCGATAGCTCCTACGAGCAGTACTTC CSARDTGGTSDSSYEQYF
15 TRBD1 many TRBJ1-2 TRBV9 TGTGCCAGCAGCGTACCAATCCAGGGGGCGCATGGCTACACCTTC CASSVPIQGAHGYTF
15 TRBD1 many TRBJ2-7 TRBV4-2 TGTGCCAGCAGCCAGACACTGGGACAGGACTACGAGCAGTACTTC CASSQTLGQDYEQYF
14 NA many TRBJ1-1 TRBV13 TGTGCCAGCTTCAGGGGTTTCGGGAACACTGAAGCTTTCTTT CASFRGFGNTEAFF
14 TRBD1 many TRBJ1-5 TRBV7-8 TGTGCCAGCAGCGTACAGGGGTTGGGGGAGCCCCAGCATTTT CASSVQGLGEPQHF
14 NA NA TRBJ2-2 TRBV6-5 TGTGCCAGCAGTTACAAGGGGTCCACCGGGGAGCTGTTTTTT CASSYKGSTGELFF
16 NA many TRBJ1-2 TRBV5-4 TGTGCCAGCAGCCTTCCAGCAGGGAGCAGCATCTATGGCTACACCTTC CASSLPAGSSIYGYTF
14 NA many TRBJ1-1 TRBV27 TGTGCCAGCAGACCCGAGGGGAGGAAGACTGAAGCTTTCTTT CASRPEGRKTEAFF
14 NA NA TRBJ2-2 TRBV5-1 TGCGCCAGCAGCGGGACGATAAACACCGGGGGGCTGTTTTTT CASSGTINTGGLFF
13 NA many TRBJ1-5 TRBV19 TGTGCCAGTAGTACCAGGGTACGTCAGCCCCAGCATTTT CASSTRVRQPQHF
16 NA many TRBJ2-2 TRBV6-4 TGTGCCAGCAGCACTGTCGGGACGGAAAACACCGGGGAGCTGTTTTTT CASSTVGTENTGELFF
15 TRBD1 many TRBJ2-6 TRBV12-3/TRBV12-4 TGTGCCAGCAGTCTCAGGGGGACCGGGGCCAACGTCCTGACTTTC CASSLRGTGANVLTF
16 TRBD2 few TRBJ2-5 TRBV3-1 TGTGCCAGCAGCCGGGGACTAGCGGGGGGTCAGGAGACCCAGTACTTC CASSRGLAGGQETQYF
14 NA many TRBJ1-5 TRBV12-3/TRBV12-4 TGTGCCAGCAGCGCCGGACAAAATAATCAGCCCCAGCATTTT CASSAGQNNQPQHF
15 TRBD1 NA TRBJ1-1 TRBV9 TGTGCCAGCAGCCTTAAGGGGGCAGGGGTCACTGAAGCTTTCTTT CASSLKGAGVTEAFF
13 NA NA TRBJ1-1 TRBV5-1 TGCGCCAGCAGCTTGTCCGGGGTGGCTGAAGCTTTCTTT CASSLSGVAEAFF
13 NA few TRBJ1-5 TRBV12-3/TRBV12-4 TGTGCCAGCAGAGCGGGAGTAAATCAGCCCCAGCATTTT CASRAGVNQPQHF
12 NA many TRBJ2-3 TRBV28 TGTGCCAGCAGCCCTAACTATGGTACGCAGTATTTT CASSPNYGTQYF
13 NA many TRBJ2-2 TRBV6-1 TGTGCCAGCATCAGTGAGAACACCGGGGAGCTGTTTTTT CASISENTGELFF
12 TRBD2 NA TRBJ2-2 TRBV29-1 TGCAGCCACCCGGGGGGCACCGGGGAGCTGTTTTTT CSHPGGTGELFF
13 NA NA TRBJ2-7 TRBV12-3/TRBV12-4 TGTGCCAGCAGCCCCGTTGGGGTTGGGGAGCAGTACTTC CASSPVGVGEQYF
13 NA NA TRBJ2-7 TRBV29-1 TGCAGCGTTGTGGCCAACGGGGGTACCGAGCAGTACTTC CSVVANGGTEQYF
18 NA NA TRBJ2-4 TRBV11-2 TGTGCCAGCAGTCTCGTCTACCACAGGGAATTGGGCCCACGCATTAAGTACTTC CASSLVYHRELGPRIKYF
12 NA many TRBJ1-1 TRBV20-1 TGCAGTGCCCCACGCCTTAACACTGAAGCTTTCTTT CSAPRLNTEAFF
15 TRBD1 NA TRBJ2-7 TRBV7-2 TGTGCCAGCAGCTTAGCGGACAGGGGGCAGTACGAGCAGTACTTC CASSLADRGQYEQYF
13 NA many TRBJ2-7 TRBV7-9 TGTGCCAGCGTTACAGGGACCCCCTACGAGCAGTACTTC CASVTGTPYEQYF
17 TRBD1 NA TRBJ1-1 TRBV6-2/TRBV6-3 TGTGCCAGCAACCTCAATCGGGACAGGGGGTTGGGCACTGAAGCTTTCTTT CASNLNRDRGLGTEAFF
16 NA few TRBJ1-5 TRBV4-1 TGCGCCAGCAGCCAAGGTTCCAGGGGAAGCAATCAGCCCCAGCATTTT CASSQGSRGSNQPQHF
12 NA many TRBJ1-1 TRBV20-1 TGCAGTGCTAGGAATTCCTACACTGAAGCTTTCTTT CSARNSYTEAFF
13 NA many TRBJ1-2 TRBV11-2 TGTGCCAGCAGCCCCGGGGAGGGCTATGGCTACACCTTC CASSPGEGYGYTF